This T cell receptor beta chain originates from a study of cytomegalovirus exposure and HLA in healthy donors. The germline CDR1 and CDR2 sequences are LGHNA and YNFKEQ. J lost 2 bases, V lost 0 bases, and 9 bases had no gene match. This CDR3 is built from 17 residues. PCR used 60 Vbeta primers and 13 Jbeta primers. The protocol was immunoSEQ multiplex PCR, while the TCRdb copy is restricted to in-frame clones and leaves out a portion. The sample lists around 130,000 clones; 70% to 90% were seen once. The TCR comes from a middle-aged man in good health and CMV-seronegative. Sequencing input: PBMCs. The rearrangement links TRBV4-2 to TRBJ1-2; 7 bases match TRBD1. The CDR3 spells CASSQDPGGSGNYGYTF. The CDR3 region has the DNA TGTGCCAGCAGCCAAGACCCAGGGGGGTCAGGAAACTATGGCTACACCTTC.